The 12 T cell receptor beta chains listed next were all sequenced from one sample in a study of response to subunit inactivated influenza vaccine. TCRdb independently ran MiXCR on the RT-PCR reads; one entry per CDR3 protein. The sample has 150,000 to 200,000 distinct CDR3 sequences; 12% are singletons. These same records also appear under a second study, on T cells expressing NK-cell markers. That source reports: Beta-chain TCR cDNA was generated via 5'RACE template switching with UMIs.

The sequenced sample was CD8+ T cells sorted from PBMCs, obtained 12 days after vaccination. Source of these receptors: a man aged 50 to 60 who received an inactivated influenza vaccine.

This clonotype was seen at least ten times. This chain links TRBV6-5 with TRBJ2-2; D perhaps matches TRBD2 (6 bases). The germline V gene has CDR1 MNHEY and CDR2 SVGAGI. The CDR3 totals 15 residues. V was pared by 2 bases and J by 2 bases, with 9 bases between. The CDR3 bases are TGTGCCAGCAGTTACGGGACTCCCAACACCGGGGAGCTGTTTTTT. Translated: CASSYGTPNTGELFF.

This clonotype was seen a handful of times. V gene TRBV9 combines with J gene TRBJ2-1; 8 nucleotides align to TRBD2. The trim removed 1 base at V and 8 bases at J, leaving 8 bases unmatched. The CDR3 runs to 15 residues. CDR1 and CDR2 from the germline V gene are SGDLS and YYNGEE. The chain's CDR3 is CASSVFGRASDEQFF. CDR3 bases: TGTGCCAGCAGCGTATTCGGGAGGGCCTCAGATGAGCAGTTCTTC.

The rearrangement uses TRBV25-1 and TRBJ2-7, with D uncertain. Trimming cost V 6 bases and J 3 bases, with 15 bases left between them. The CDR3 spans 14 residues. Germline values: CDR1 MGHDK, CDR2 SYGVNS. The CDR3, as DNA: TGTGCCAGCAGCTATCGTCCGTGGGTCTACGAGCAGTACTTC. Encoded protein: CASSYRPWVYEQYF.

CDR3 sequence (DNA): TGTGCCAGCAGTTTATGGGGTTCCGAGCAGTACTTC. It specifies CASSLWGSEQYF. The chain combines TRBV28 with TRBJ2-7; D is unclear. V was trimmed by 0 bases and J by 6 bases, leaving 6 bases between them. Germline loops: CDR1 MDHEN, CDR2 SYDVKM. There are 12 residues in the CDR3. The whole variable domain, remainder taken from reference TRBV28 and TRBJ2-7, is DVKVTQSSRYLVKRTGEKVFLECVQDMDHENMFWYRQDPGLGLRLIYFSYDVKMKEKGDIPEGYSVSREKKERFSLILESASTNQTSMYLCASSLWGSEQYFGPGTRLTVT.

The V gene is TRBV19, the J gene TRBJ2-7; no definite D call. The germline V gene encodes CDR1 LNHDA and CDR2 SQIVND (reference sequence). The CDR3 totals 13 residues. V was cut by 3 bases and J by 3 bases, with 9 bases left in between. CDR3 nucleotides: TGTGCCAGTAGTATCGGCTTGCACTACGAGCAGTACTTC. Translation: CASSIGLHYEQYF.

V and J are TRBV14 and TRBJ2-2; D ambiguous. Trimming left V 0 bases short and J 6 bases short, with 5 bases between. Germline-derived CDR1 and CDR2 are SGHDN and FVKESK. The length of the CDR3 is 13 residues. The DNA for the CDR3 is TGTGCCAGCAGCCAAGAGAAGGCCGGGGAGCTGTTTTTT. Its translation: CASSQEKAGELFF.

This chain uses TRBV9 with TRBJ2-7, with 7 bases that match TRBD2. Germline V gene data show CDR1 as SGDLS and CDR2 as YYNGEE. The junction had 9 bases not matched to a gene; V was cut back by 0 bases and J by 3 bases. This CDR3 contains 16 residues. CDR3 bases: TGTGCCAGCAGCGTAGAGGGGAGTCTAGCGGTCTACGAGCAGTACTTC. Its protein is CASSVEGSLAVYEQYF.

The chain couples TRBV24-1 to TRBJ2-5; D is possibly TRBD2 (5 bases). Trimming removed 5 bases from V and 5 bases from J, with 14 bases in between. CDR1 KGHDR and CDR2 SFDVKD come from the germline V gene. The CDR3 consists of 14 residues. Here the CDR3 DNA reads TGTGCCACCAGTGCTCGCGAGGGTTGGGAGACCCAGTACTTC. The encoded protein is CATSAREGWETQYF.

V and J are TRBV11-2 and TRBJ2-7; D is possibly TRBD1 (5 bases). CDR1 and CDR2 (germline): SGHAT, FQNNGV. V was shortened by 5 bases and J by 4 bases, with 9 bases between the two germline ends. The CDR3 contains 12 residues. This chain's CDR3 is CASSQQAYEQYF. CDR3 sequence (DNA): TGTGCCAGCAGCCAACAGGCTTACGAGCAGTACTTC.

The table lists this clonotype with a few counts. V usage is TRBV3-1 and J usage is TRBJ2-3, with 7 bases matching TRBD2. This CDR3 has 17 amino acids. Germline V CDR1 and CDR2: LGHDT, YNNKEL (reference sequence). The J segment lost 4 bases and the V segment lost 2 bases, leaving 12 bases of the junction unmatched. The CDR3 sequence is CASSQLSASGIPDTQYF. DNA for the CDR3: TGTGCCAGCAGCCAACTATCCGCTAGCGGCATCCCAGATACGCAGTATTTT.

This clonotype was counted at least ten times. A clone one base away is much larger, so this may be a read error. The V and J genes are TRBV12-3 or TRBV12-4 and TRBJ2-2, with unresolved D. V lost 3 bases and J 4 bases, leaving 3 bases between the germline ends. The CDR3 runs to 12 residues. DNA for the CDR3: TGTGCCAGCAGTTTTCGCACCGGGGAGCTGTTTTTT. This sequence encodes CASSFRTGELFF.

The gene calls are TRBV30 and TRBJ2-7; D is unresolved. The CDR3 runs to 10 residues. Trimming took off 5 bases at V and 7 bases at J, with 9 bases between the two ends. Germline CDR1 GTSNPN, CDR2 SVGIG (reference sequence). The DNA for the CDR3 is TGTGCCTGGGGTTACGGGGAGCAGTACTTC. Translation gives CAWGYGEQYF.